The clone carrying this T cell receptor (beta chain) was seen only a few times. Its antigen is unknown. A much more abundant neighbour one base away suggests this may be a read error. This entry is derived from a study of tumor-infiltrating lymphocytes in primary liver carcinoma. Study-wide results and caveats: Only about 7.5-24% of top clones appeared in all five tumor regions.

Unsorted bulk tissue (roughly 19-31 mg) underwent RNA and DNA co-extraction. Researchers took samples from five separate regions of each tumor. Constant-region priming of 500 ng total RNA yielded TCR beta cDNA. The TCR beta library was amplified through three nested multiplex PCR rounds in a modified ARM-PCR procedure. TRBV1-TRBV30 forward primers paired with a C-beta reverse primer were used in the first two PCR rounds, which ran approximately 10 cycles each. From the multiplex PCR reads, TCRdb called clonotypes with MiXCR, one entry per CDR3 protein. The sample gives over 95,000 distinct CDR3 sequences, more than 65% of which show up once; more than 8% is in the top ten. This CDR3 region has 13 residues. CDR1 is MNHNY and CDR2 is SVGAGI in the germline V gene (reference sequence).

The receptor's source is a woman aged 55-69 years with primary liver carcinoma and hepatitis B virus infection. Sequenced: liver tumor tissue from sampling region 5. The sample's subset: tumor region T5, tumor centre. V usage is TRBV6-6 and J usage is TRBJ1-2; D perhaps matches TRBD1 (5 bases). The CDR3 here is CACSGGTAYGYTF. CDR3 sequence (DNA): TGTGCCTGCAGCGGCGGGACGGCCTATGGCTACACCTTC.